Here is one TCR beta chain with its context. Original handling: Amplification with reference gene primers provided the estimates of nucleated cell counts. Sequenced by immunoSEQ multiplex PCR; TCRdb stores in-frame clones only, minus some. For V, J and clone size, that table is used; D and trimming come from the DNA. The sample has about 170,000 clones, 80% to 90% seen once; the top ten hold about 4%. This specimen comes from a study of blood T cell repertoires in COVID-19. Study details: Samples representing acute and convalescent COVID-19 were sourced from the United States, Italy and Spain. In each case, the material was cDNA or gDNA derived from T cells, B-cell-depleted T cells, or PBMCs.

Germline lookup yields CDR1 MNHEY and CDR2 SVGAGI. Trimming cost V 6 bases and J 5 bases; bases outside gene matches: 7. The CDR3 is 14 residues long. Material for sequencing was peripheral blood. This TCR was sampled from a man in his late teens or twenties with active or convalescent COVID-19. The chain carries TRBV6-5 and TRBJ1-1; 9 bases are shared with TRBD1. The CDR3: CASSLGTGRTEAFF. The DNA for the CDR3 is TGTGCCAGCAGCCTAGGGACAGGGAGGACTGAAGCTTTCTTT.